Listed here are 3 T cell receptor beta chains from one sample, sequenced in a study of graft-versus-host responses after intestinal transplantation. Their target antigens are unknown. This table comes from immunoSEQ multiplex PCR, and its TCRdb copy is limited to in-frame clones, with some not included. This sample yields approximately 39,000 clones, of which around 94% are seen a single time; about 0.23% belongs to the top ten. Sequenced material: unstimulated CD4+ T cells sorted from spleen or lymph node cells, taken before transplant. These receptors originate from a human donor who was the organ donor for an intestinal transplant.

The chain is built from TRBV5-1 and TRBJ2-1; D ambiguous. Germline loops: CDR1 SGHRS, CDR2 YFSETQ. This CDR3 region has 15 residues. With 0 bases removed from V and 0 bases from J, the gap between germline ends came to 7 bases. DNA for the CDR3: TGCGCCAGCAGCTTGGACGGAAGCTCCTACAATGAGCAGTTCTTC. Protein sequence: CASSLDGSSYNEQFF.

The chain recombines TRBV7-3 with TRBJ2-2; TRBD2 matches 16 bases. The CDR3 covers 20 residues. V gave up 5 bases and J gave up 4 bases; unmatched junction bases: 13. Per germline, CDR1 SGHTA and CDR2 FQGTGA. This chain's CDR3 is CASSDKGLAGGPEGTGELFF. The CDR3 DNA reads TGTGCCAGCAGCGACAAGGGACTAGCGGGGGGGCCGGAGGGCACCGGGGAGCTGTTTTTT.

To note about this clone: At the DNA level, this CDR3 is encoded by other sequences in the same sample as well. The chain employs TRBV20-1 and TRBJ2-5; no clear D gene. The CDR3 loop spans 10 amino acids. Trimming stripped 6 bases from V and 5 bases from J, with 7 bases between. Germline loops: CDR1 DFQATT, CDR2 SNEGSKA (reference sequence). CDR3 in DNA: TGCAGTGCCGAGCAGGAGACCCAGTACTTC. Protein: CSAEQETQYF.